This passage covers 29 T cell receptor beta chains from one sample sequenced in a study of blood T cells in healthy people across ages. The authors ran a second PCR of about 6 to 11 cycles using a sample-barcoded 5' primer and a J-beta primer mix. TCRdb re-called the 5' RACE reads through MiXCR, storing one row per CDR3 protein. In the table there are approximately 810,000 distinct CDR3 sequences, 29% of which are singletons. Material: blood. Receptors originate from an elderly woman in good health.

This chain uses TRBV5-1 with TRBJ2-1; D is unresolved. Germline V CDR1 and CDR2: SGHRS, YFSETQ. This CDR3 contains 15 residues. V lost 3 bases and J lost 0, with 10 bases in between. Here the CDR3 DNA reads TGCGCCAGCAGCTCGGACCCCGACTCCTACAATGAGCAGTTCTTC. Its translation: CASSSDPDSYNEQFF.

This clonotype came up once. This could be a read error, since a much larger clone is one nucleotide away. The chain has TRBV6-2 or TRBV6-3 and TRBJ2-7, with D maybe TRBD2 (6 bases). The germline V and J ends were trimmed by 3 bases and 0 bases, with 12 bases remaining between them. The CDR3 extends over 15 amino acids. The germline CDR1 and CDR2 sequences are MNHEY and SVGEGT. CDR3 sequence: CASSYRPAGSYEQYF. The CDR3 nucleotides read TGTGCCAGCAGTTATCGTCCAGCGGGCTCCTACGAGCAGTACTTC.

This clonotype was found many times. The chain couples TRBV7-2 to TRBJ2-1, with D unclear. V lost 1 base, J lost 4 bases, and 8 bases lay in between. Germline V gives CDR1 SGHTA, CDR2 FQGNSA. The CDR3 length is 14 residues. CDR3 protein: CASSLVANYNEQFF. For the CDR3, the DNA is TGTGCCAGCAGCTTAGTTGCTAATTACAATGAGCAGTTCTTC.

About this clonotype itself: A much larger clone differs by one base, so this may be a read error. The chain has TRBV7-2 and TRBJ2-3, with D unresolved. V shed 2 bases and J shed 3 bases, with 9 bases lying between them. The CDR3 covers 14 residues. The germline V gene encodes CDR1 SGHTA and CDR2 FQGNSA. CDR3 sequence reads: CASSLTCLTDTQYF. The DNA for the CDR3 is TGTGCCAGCAGCTTAACGTGTTTAACAGATACGCAGTATTTT.

This clonotype was observed many times. The V gene is TRBV2, the J gene TRBJ1-5, with 8 bases matching TRBD1. V dropped 4 bases and J dropped 3; count of bases not matched to a gene: 2. The CDR3 has 14 residues. Germline V lookup: CDR1 SNHLY, CDR2 FYNNEI. The CDR3 coding sequence is TGTGCCAGCAGTGGGACAGGGAACAATCAGCCCCAGCATTTT. Amino acid sequence: CASSGTGNNQPQHF.

The chain employs TRBV19 and TRBJ2-4, with no clear D. The DNA end is a closer match to TRBJ2-5, so the J assignment may be wrong. CDR3 length: 12 amino acids. Germline loops: CDR1 LNHDA, CDR2 SQIVND (reference sequence). The CDR3 DNA sequence: TGTGCCAGTAGTCCCAAGCTAGGGACCCAGTACTTC. It yields the protein CASSPKLGTQYF.

There are many counts of this clonotype. The rearrangement uses TRBV5-1 and TRBJ2-5; TRBD2 aligns across 7 bases. Losses at the gene ends were 1 base for V and 3 bases for J; bases not matched to a gene: 3. This CDR3 has 14 residues. CDR1 is SGHRS, CDR2 YFSETQ, per germline. CDR3 protein: CASSLRGGKETQYF. In DNA form, the CDR3 reads TGCGCCAGCAGCTTGAGGGGAGGGAAAGAGACCCAGTACTTC.

The V gene is TRBV7-2, the J gene TRBJ2-1, with 16 nucleotides matching TRBD2. From germline, CDR1 is SGHTA and CDR2 FQGNSA. The CDR3 extends over 15 amino acids. J was trimmed by 15 bases and V by 4 bases; bases with no gene match: 9. The CDR3 region is CASSSGLAGGETRFF. The CDR3 nucleotides read TGTGCCAGCAGCTCGGGACTAGCGGGGGGGGAGACCCGGTTCTTC.

This clonotype was picked up many times. CDR3 in DNA: TGTGCCAGCAGCCGTGAGGGTTATAGCTCCTACAATGAGCAGTTCTTC. Amino acids: CASSREGYSSYNEQFF. The gene calls are TRBV4-2 and TRBJ2-1; TRBD2 might be the D (5 bases). Trimming removed 4 bases from V and 0 bases from J, with 13 bases in between. Germline V gene sequence: CDR1 LGHNA, CDR2 YNFKEQ. The CDR3 totals 16 residues.

This clonotype was counted only a few times. V and J are TRBV6-6 and TRBJ1-4; tentatively, D is TRBD1 (6 bases). This CDR3 is 13 amino acids long. The ends were cut back, 2 bases at V and 8 bases at J, with 9 bases in the middle. Looked up from germline, CDR1 is MNHNY and CDR2 is SVGAGI (reference sequence). CDR3 nucleotides: TGTGCCAGCAGTTACGACACAGGGGAAAAACTGTTTTTT. Amino acids: CASSYDTGEKLFF.

This clonotype was detected many times. J is TRBJ2-1 and V is TRBV5-1, with 8 bases fitting TRBD2. This CDR3 spans 15 amino acids. J was trimmed by 6 bases and V by 6 bases; bases with no gene match: 11. Germline V gene sequence: CDR1 SGHRS, CDR2 YFSETQ. CDR3 amino acids: CASNPGTSSPNEQFF. CDR3 DNA: TGCGCCAGCAACCCCGGGACTAGTTCACCCAATGAGCAGTTCTTC.

This clonotype was seen repeatedly, ten times or more. The CDR3 here is CASSPGTGGTGANVLTF. The CDR3 DNA is TGTGCCAGCTCACCGGGGACAGGGGGCACTGGGGCCAACGTCCTGACTTTC. V usage is TRBV18 and J usage is TRBJ2-6, with 12 nucleotides matching TRBD1. The CDR3 has 17 residues. Germline loops: CDR1 KGHSH, CDR2 LQKENI. The V and J ends lost 3 bases and 2 bases, in that order; junction bases with no gene match: 2.

J is TRBJ2-5 and V is TRBV20-1; D call uncertain. This CDR3 has 11 amino acids. Germline lookup yields CDR1 DFQATT and CDR2 SNEGSKA (reference sequence). V lost 3 bases and J lost 4, with 6 bases in between. CDR3 in amino acids: CSASVSETQYF. The DNA for the CDR3 is TGCAGTGCTAGTGTCTCAGAGACCCAGTACTTC.

This clonotype was detected ten times or more. V usage is TRBV5-6 and J usage is TRBJ2-5, with 8 bases identical to TRBD1. The germline V gene has CDR1 SGHDT and CDR2 YYEEEE. J was trimmed by 4 bases and V by 4 bases; bases with no gene match: 9. The length of the CDR3 is 15 residues. The CDR3 is CASSLLRTGIETQYF. CDR3 in DNA: TGTGCCAGCAGCCTGCTTAGGACAGGGATAGAGACCCAGTACTTC.

To note about this clonotype: At one end the junction does not follow the germline gene, possibly because of a read error. The chain is built from TRBV7-9 and TRBJ1-6; D might be TRBD1 (5 bases). CDR3 size: 15 residues. CDR1 and CDR2 (germline): SEHNR, FQNEAQ (reference sequence). Written as DNA, the CDR3 is TGTGCCAGCAGCTTAGTCGGGACTCATAATCCACCCCTCCACTTT. Protein product: CASSLVGTHNPPLHF.

At least ten counts were recorded for this clonotype. This chain links TRBV20-1 with TRBJ2-4; the D call may be TRBD1 or TRBD2 (5 bases each). Trimming stripped 6 bases from V and 6 bases from J, with 21 bases between. Per germline, CDR1 DFQATT and CDR2 SNEGSKA (reference sequence). This CDR3 has 15 residues. The CDR3 is CSASYQGVGTNIQYF. Written as DNA, the CDR3 is TGCAGTGCCAGTTACCAAGGCGTGGGGACAAACATTCAGTACTTC.

This clonotype was detected ten times or more. The DNA of the CDR3 is TGCGCCAGCAGCTTGCGGGAGAATGAAAAACTGTTTTTT. Its protein is CASSLRENEKLFF. V usage is TRBV5-1 and J usage is TRBJ1-4, with unresolved D. The CDR3 covers 13 residues. Germline loops: CDR1 SGHRS, CDR2 YFSETQ. V dropped 1 base and J dropped 5 bases, with 6 bases sitting between them.

This clonotype appeared once. This chain joins TRBV27 and TRBJ1-6; D unresolved. This CDR3 has 15 amino acids. CDR1 MNHEY and CDR2 SMNVEV come from the germline V gene (reference sequence). V was shortened by 1 base and J by 7 bases, with 11 bases between the two germline ends. The CDR3: CASSLFQAINSPLHF. CDR3 in DNA: TGTGCCAGCAGTTTATTCCAGGCCATCAATTCACCCCTCCACTTT.

This clonotype has a count of ten or more. The chain has TRBV15 and TRBJ2-5; no definite D call. The germline CDR1 and CDR2 sequences are LNHNV and YYDKDF (reference sequence). CDR3 length equals 14 residues. V was clipped by 1 base and J by 4 bases, with 10 bases between them. The CDR3 DNA sequence: TGTGCCACCAGCAGAGGCAGTTTAGGAGAGACCCAGTACTTC. It codes for CATSRGSLGETQYF.

This clonotype occurred many times. The chain joins TRBV12-3 or TRBV12-4 to TRBJ2-5; no clear D. This CDR3 region has 12 residues. V gave up 6 bases and J gave up 7 bases, with 12 bases separating them. The CDR3: CASRGGMGTQYF. DNA of the CDR3: TGTGCCAGCAGGGGCGGAATGGGGACCCAGTACTTC.

This clonotype was detected ten times or more. V gene TRBV20-1 combines with J gene TRBJ2-1; 9 nucleotides agree with TRBD2. Germline V gene sequence: CDR1 DFQATT, CDR2 SNEGSKA (reference sequence). Trimming cost V 0 bases and J 5 bases; bases outside gene matches: 8. The CDR3 has 16 amino acids. The CDR3 here is CSARDTSGLDDNEQFF. The CDR3 DNA reads as TGCAGTGCTAGAGACACTAGCGGGTTAGATGACAATGAGCAGTTCTTC.

As concerns this clonotype: This clone may be a read error of a much larger clone one base away. V and J are TRBV2 and TRBJ2-7; D is undetermined. There are 12 residues in the CDR3. CDR1 and CDR2 from the germline V gene are SNHLY and FYNNEI. Trimming shortened V by 8 bases and J by 1 base, and 9 bases separated the two germline ends. The CDR3 sequence is CASAKTSYEQYF. The DNA for the CDR3 is TGTGCCAGCGCTAAGACTTCCTACGAGCAGTACTTC.

This clonotype was recorded at least ten times. This chain uses TRBV20-1 with TRBJ2-7, with D perhaps TRBD1 or TRBD2 (5 bases each). The V and J ends lost 5 bases and 2 bases respectively, with 16 bases between them. This CDR3 has 14 amino acids. CDR1 and CDR2 from the germline V gene are DFQATT and SNEGSKA (reference sequence). CDR3 sequence: CSAPGPGNPYEQYF. CDR3 sequence (DNA): TGCAGTGCTCCGGGGCCAGGAAATCCCTACGAGCAGTACTTC.

This clonotype was recorded many times. The J gene is TRBJ2-7, the V gene TRBV18, with no clear D. This CDR3 is 13 amino acids long. Per germline, CDR1 KGHSH and CDR2 LQKENI. Trimming left V 2 bases short and J 3 bases short, with 8 bases between. The chain's CDR3 is CASSPGPNYEQYF. The CDR3, as DNA: TGTGCCAGCTCACCAGGTCCCAACTACGAGCAGTACTTC.

This chain connects TRBV7-9 to TRBJ1-2, with D possibly matching TRBD1 (6 bases). Trimming took 4 bases from V and 4 from J, leaving 13 bases between them. Germline lookup yields CDR1 SEHNR and CDR2 FQNEAQ (reference sequence). This CDR3 has 14 residues. Here the CDR3 DNA reads TGTGCCAGCAGCTCGTCGGGACACTTCTATGGCTACACCTTC. Protein: CASSSSGHFYGYTF.

The sample holds many counts of this clonotype. This sequence joins TRBV12-3 or TRBV12-4 and TRBJ2-5; 10 bases match TRBD2. The J segment lost 9 bases and the V segment lost 5 bases, leaving 15 bases of the junction unmatched. The CDR3 length is 16 residues. Here the CDR3 reads CASSHSSGGPTGAQYF. The DNA of the CDR3 is TGTGCCAGCAGTCACTCTAGCGGGGGCCCCACCGGGGCCCAGTACTTC.

This chain joins TRBV18 and TRBJ2-7; D may be TRBD2 (5 bases). Trimming shortened V by 3 bases and J by 4 bases, and 10 bases separated the two germline ends. This CDR3 contains 13 residues. Germline V gene data show CDR1 as KGHSH and CDR2 as LQKENI. CDR3 DNA sequence: TGTGCCAGCTCACCTCACCCGGGGTACGAGCAGTACTTC. Translation: CASSPHPGYEQYF. Using reference TRBV18 and TRBJ2-7 for the parts outside the CDR3, the full variable domain is NAGVMQNPRHLVRRRGQEARLRCSPMKGHSHVYWYRQLPEEGLKFMVYLQKENIIDESGMPKERFSAEFPKEGPSILRIQQVVRGDSAAYFCASSPHPGYEQYFGPGTRLTVT.

Note on this clonotype: This may stem from a read error, because a much larger clone lies one nucleotide away. The rearrangement joins TRBV12-3 or TRBV12-4 to TRBJ1-6, with D tentatively TRBD1 (6 bases). This CDR3 is 13 amino acids long. Deletions cut 3 bases from V and 11 bases from J, with 11 bases between. CDR3 sequence reads: CASSFQGNAPLHF. Here the CDR3 DNA reads TGTGCCAGCAGTTTTCAGGGGAACGCACCCCTCCACTTT.

The table lists this clonotype with a count of one. This rearrangement joins TRBV5-1 to TRBJ2-7; tentative D call: TRBD2 (5 bases). V was trimmed by 0 bases and J by 4 bases, leaving 11 bases between them. CDR1 and CDR2 (germline): SGHRS, YFSETQ. The CDR3 loop spans 14 amino acids. CDR3 in DNA: TGCGCCAGCAGCTTGGATACGGGGAATTACGAGCAGTACTTC. Translation gives CASSLDTGNYEQYF.